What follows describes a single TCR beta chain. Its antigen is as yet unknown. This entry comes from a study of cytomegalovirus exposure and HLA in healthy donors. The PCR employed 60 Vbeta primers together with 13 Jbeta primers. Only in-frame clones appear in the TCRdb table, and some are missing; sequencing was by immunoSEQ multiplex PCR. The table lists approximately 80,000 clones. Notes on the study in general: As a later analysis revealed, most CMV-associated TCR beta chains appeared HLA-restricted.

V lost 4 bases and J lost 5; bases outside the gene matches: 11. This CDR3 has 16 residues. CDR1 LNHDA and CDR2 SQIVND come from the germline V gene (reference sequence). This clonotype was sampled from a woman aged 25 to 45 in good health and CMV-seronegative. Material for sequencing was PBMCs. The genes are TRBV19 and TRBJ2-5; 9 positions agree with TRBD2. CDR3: CASSKGLADKSETQYF. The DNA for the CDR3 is TGTGCCAGTAGTAAGGGACTAGCCGACAAGTCGGAGACCCAGTACTTC.